The clone carrying this T cell receptor beta chain was observed a few times. This sample is drawn from a study of Graves' ophthalmopathy and Graves' hyperthyroidism. Orbital computed tomography, together with clinical symptoms, serum thyroxine, TRAb and thyroid ultrasound, was used for diagnosis. The authors amplified TCR beta CDR3 regions from RNA transcripts. Second-round multiplex PCR came after first-round RT-PCR with HTBI primers. Each CDR3 protein gets one entry after TCRdb re-called the multiplex PCR reads with MiXCR. The top ten hold approximately 4.1% of the sample, which has around 520,000 distinct CDR3 sequences, under 40% seen once. CDR1 is ENHRY and CDR2 is SYGVKD in the germline V gene. V was pared by 3 bases and J by 6 bases, with 7 bases between. This CDR3 has 12 amino acids.

The sequence was obtained from an adult man with Graves' hyperthyroidism. The rearrangement uses TRBV10-3 and TRBJ2-3; possibly TRBD2 for D (5 bases). Material: peripheral blood or thyroid tissue (not recorded which). In DNA, the CDR3 is TGTGCCATCAGTGATAGCGTGGATACGCAGTATTTT. It yields the protein CAISDSVDTQYF.